The clone carrying this T cell receptor beta chain was seen at least ten times. Antigen unknown. This entry is derived from a study of regulatory T cells in long-lasting Graves disease. Findings and limits, study-wide: Newly diagnosed disease favored TRBV20-1 and TRBJ2-1 over persistent disease.

With 4 bases clipped from V and 7 bases from J, the junction kept 11 bases outside the gene matches. This CDR3 is 15 amino acids long. Looked up from germline, CDR1 is SGHRS and CDR2 is YFSETQ. Sample time point: newly diagnosed GD, antithyroid drugs for less than 3 months. From RNA extracted from PBMCs, the TCR library was made. EDTA tubes were used for drawing 8.5 to 9.5 milliliters of peripheral blood. Through Arm-PCR of CDR3 regions and iRepertoire HTBI primers, TCR beta libraries were built. TCRdb processed the multiplex PCR reads anew with MiXCR; each CDR3 protein has one entry. The sample holds roughly 220,000 distinct CDR3 sequences, roughly 18% seen once.

V and J are TRBV5-1 and TRBJ1-2; 9 nucleotides agree with TRBD1. The source was peripheral blood mononuclear cells (PBMCs), collected at new diagnosis, from a patient treated with antithyroid drugs. The clonotype was recovered from a female donor with Graves disease. The CDR3 nucleotides are TGCGCCAGCAGCCCAATTTCCGGGACAGGGTCTGGCTACACCTTC. Protein product: CASSPISGTGSGYTF.